This TCR beta chain was identified in a study of shared clonotypes between healthy human individuals. This clone has a single count. Its specificity is unknown. Study conclusions and caveats: With several donors compared, about 5% of naive CD4 clonotypes were shared.

The germline V gene encodes CDR1 LNHDA and CDR2 SQIVND (reference sequence). Trimming cost V 1 base and J 0 bases; bases outside gene matches: 4. CDR3 length: 16 amino acids. Running of the assay took place at deep level. Generated by immunoSEQ multiplex PCR, the TCRdb table keeps only in-frame clones and is missing some. The sample contains around 2.3 million clones, 95% of which appear only once. The V and J genes are TRBV19 and TRBJ1-2, with TRBD1 matching 8 bases. The receptor's source is a man in his late teens or twenties in good health. The sequenced sample was naive CD4+ T cells sorted from blood. Subset of the sample: CD45RA+ positively selected. The chain's CDR3 is CASSIGGTGPNYGYTF. The CDR3 DNA reads TGTGCCAGTAGTATAGGAGGGACAGGTCCTAACTATGGCTACACCTTC.